This TCR beta chain was obtained from a study of shared clonotypes between healthy human individuals. Naive CD8 isolation took CD45RO-negative cells positively selected for CCR7 and excluded terminally differentiated effector memory CD45RA+ cells. Profiling relied on immunoSEQ multiplex PCR, and the TCRdb table lists in-frame clones only, not all of them. The repertoire includes about 700,000 clones, 92% of them detected once, and roughly 22% sits in the top ten. There are 16 residues in the CDR3. V gave up 4 bases and J gave up 2 bases; unmatched junction bases: 4. Looked up from germline, CDR1 is SGDLS and CDR2 is YYNGEE.

The chain uses TRBV9 and TRBJ2-1; 12 positions agree with TRBD2. The sequenced material came from naive CD8+ T cells sorted from blood. The clonotype comes from a man aged 25 to 45 in good health. CDR3 sequence (DNA): TGTGCCAGCAGCTGGGGGACTAGCGGGCCCTACAATGAGCAGTTCTTC. It specifies CASSWGTSGPYNEQFF.